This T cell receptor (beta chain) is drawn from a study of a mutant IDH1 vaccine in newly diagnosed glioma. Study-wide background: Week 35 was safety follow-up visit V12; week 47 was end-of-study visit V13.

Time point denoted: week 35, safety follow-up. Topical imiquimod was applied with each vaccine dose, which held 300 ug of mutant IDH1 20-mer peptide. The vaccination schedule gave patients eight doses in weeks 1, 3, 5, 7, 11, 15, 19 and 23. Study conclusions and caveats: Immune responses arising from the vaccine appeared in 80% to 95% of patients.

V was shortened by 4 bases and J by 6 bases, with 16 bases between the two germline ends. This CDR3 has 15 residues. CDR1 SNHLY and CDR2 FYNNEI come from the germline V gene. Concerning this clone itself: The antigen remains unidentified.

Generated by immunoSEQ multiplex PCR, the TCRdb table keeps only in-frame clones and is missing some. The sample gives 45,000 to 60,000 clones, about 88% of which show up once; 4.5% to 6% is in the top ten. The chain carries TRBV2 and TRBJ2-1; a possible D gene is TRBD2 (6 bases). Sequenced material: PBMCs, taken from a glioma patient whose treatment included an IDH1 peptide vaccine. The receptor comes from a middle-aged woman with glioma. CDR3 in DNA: TGTGCCAGCAGTGTGGATCAAGGACTACTCAATGAGCAGTTCTTC. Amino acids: CASSVDQGLLNEQFF.